Listed below are T cell receptor beta chains from one sample, sequenced in a study of breast tumors, draining lymph nodes, adjacent tissues. TCRdb re-derived calls from the multiplex PCR reads in MiXCR, one entry per CDR3 protein. The repertoire has 150,000 to 200,000 distinct CDR3 sequences, roughly 35% of them found once; the top ten carry 3% to 4%. Input material: axillary lymph node tissue. Source of these receptors: a female donor with breast cancer. Some clones in this sample may be carry-over from other donors' samples. Each CDR3 is given with its conserved first and last residue.

v_call	cdr3_length	j_call	cdr3_aa
TRBV7-6	16	TRBJ2-7	CASSSGGGGFGNEQYF
TRBV6-4	13	TRBJ2-2	CASRSQGVGELFF
TRBV19	16	TRBJ1-5	CASRTLGGFNNQPQHF
TRBV29-1	12	TRBJ2-2	CSAKGLAGELFF
TRBV20-1	15	TRBJ2-1	CSASWTSGGPNEQFF
TRBV7-2	14	TRBJ2-3	CASSLTSFSDTQYF
TRBV3-1	15	TRBJ2-1	CASSHSTLVGDEQFF
TRBV30	13	TRBJ2-5	CAWSVSTGETQYF
TRBV4-1	17	TRBJ2-2	CASSRTDSTPGTGELFF
TRBV19	15	TRBJ2-2	CASSRRAPNTGELFF
TRBV7-8	14	TRBJ2-3	CASSTTDFADTQYF
TRBV28	15	TRBJ2-7	CASSSVRGSSYEQYF
TRBV7-3	13	TRBJ2-5	CASSFGVGETQYF
TRBV20-1	14	TRBJ2-3	CSAKSTGGLDTQYF
TRBV29-1	14	TRBJ2-5	CSVEGDRGTETQYF
TRBV6-2/TRBV6-3	15	TRBJ2-7	CASSHGTGLSYEQYF
TRBV12-5	14	TRBJ2-3	CASDGKSHTDTQYF
TRBV2	14	TRBJ1-4	CASSEWTGNEKLFF
TRBV27	12	TRBJ2-7	CASKTGPYEQYF
TRBV7-9	15	TRBJ2-5	CASSLYGEDQETQHF
TRBV27	16	TRBJ1-2	CASSLYLTGQPGGYTF
TRBV29-1	12	TRBJ1-1	CSVVGTVTEAFF
TRBV7-2	15	TRBJ1-4	CASSLADRGREKLFF
TRBV4-1	18	TRBJ2-5	CASSQDRGTSGRKETQYF
TRBV15	15	TRBJ2-5	CATSRAGQGQETRYF
TRBV7-9	14	TRBJ1-5	CASSADRGTQPQHF
TRBV2	13	TRBJ2-6	CASSRTGVNVLTF
TRBV9	15	TRBJ2-2	CASSRRGYETGELFF
TRBV29-1	14	TRBJ2-3	CSVDGREPADTQYF
TRBV5-6	12	TRBJ1-2	CASRSQDYGYTF
TRBV18	14	TRBJ1-1	CASSNRDRGTEAFF
TRBV7-9	17	TRBJ2-7	CASSPGTSGGIPYEQYF